Shown below are 22 T cell receptor beta chains from a single sample sequenced in a study of blood T cells in healthy people across ages. PCR was performed a second time for about 7 to 12 cycles using a sample-barcoded 5' primer and a J-beta primer mix. TCRdb processed the 5' RACE reads anew with MiXCR; each CDR3 protein has one entry. The sample consists of 650,000 to 900,000 distinct CDR3 sequences, 55% to 65% of them appearing once. The sample was blood. The receptors shown here come from a man younger than 45 in good health.

The V and J genes are TRBV12-3 or TRBV12-4 and TRBJ1-2; D is uncertain. Trimming pared 4 bases from V and 8 bases from J, leaving 8 bases between. This CDR3 spans 11 amino acids. The CDR3 DNA is TGTGCCAGCAGTTCAATAAGCGGCTACACCTTC. This translates into CASSSISGYTF.

This clonotype appeared a few times. The chain joins TRBV7-2 to TRBJ2-4; D is undetermined. Between the trimmed V and J ends, which lost 5 bases and 3 bases, there was a span of 14 bases. CDR3 size: 15 residues. CDR1 and CDR2 from the germline V gene are SGHTA and FQGNSA. The CDR3 region has the DNA TGTGCCAGCAGCCCCCGGAGTGCGAACAAAAACATTCAGTACTTC. It specifies CASSPRSANKNIQYF. The full variable domain, with the rest looked up from reference TRBV7-2 and TRBJ2-4, is GAGVSQSPSNKVTEKGKDVELRCDPISGHTALYWYRQSLGQGLEFLIYFQGNSAPDKSGLPSDRFSAERTGGSVSTLTIQRTQQEDSAVYLCASSPRSANKNIQYFGAGTRLSVL.

The chain has TRBV9 and TRBJ2-1, with 9 positions matching TRBD1. Germline-derived CDR1 and CDR2 are SGDLS and YYNGEE. This CDR3 spans 16 amino acids. The junction had 11 bases not matched to a gene; V was cut back by 4 bases and J by 6 bases. CDR3 bases: TGTGCCAGCAGCCTGGGGTTAGGACAGGGGAGCAATGAGCAGTTCTTC. Translation: CASSLGLGQGSNEQFF.

Points on this clonotype: With a much larger clone just one base away, this may be a read error. This chain uses TRBV12-3 or TRBV12-4 with TRBJ2-5; D is unclear. Trimming removed 5 bases from V and 4 bases from J, with 14 bases in between. The CDR3 loop spans 14 amino acids. CDR3 protein: CASSVKARRETQYF. The CDR3 region has the DNA TGTGCCAGCAGTGTAAAGGCTAGGAGAGAGACCCAGTACTTC.

This chain links TRBV29-1 with TRBJ2-7; D gene ambiguous. From germline, CDR1 is SQVTM and CDR2 ANQGSEA. V was pared by 1 base and J by 1 base, with 8 bases between. The CDR3 runs 13 residues. DNA for the CDR3: TGCAGCGTTGAAGGTGTCGGTTCCTACGAGCAGTACTTC. It specifies CSVEGVGSYEQYF.

The sample holds a few counts of this clonotype. The J gene is TRBJ2-7, the V gene TRBV28; no firm D call. The CDR3 is 14 residues long. V was pared by 10 bases and J by 1 base, with 17 bases between. The germline V gene has CDR1 MDHEN and CDR2 SYDVKM. CDR3 sequence: CATSAPWGSYEQYF. The CDR3, as DNA: TGTGCCACAAGTGCCCCTTGGGGTTCCTACGAGCAGTACTTC.

The rearrangement links TRBV9 to TRBJ1-2; 9 bases are a match to TRBD1. The V segment lost 3 bases and the J segment 3 bases; nucleotides outside the gene matches: 9. This CDR3 comprises 16 residues. The germline CDR1 and CDR2 sequences are SGDLS and YYNGEE. The CDR3 region has the DNA TGTGCCAGCAGCGCGGTTGATGGACAGGGGTACTATGGCTACACCTTC. It encodes CASSAVDGQGYYGYTF.

V gene TRBV6-2 or TRBV6-3 combines with J gene TRBJ2-1; 7 bases are shared with TRBD1. The junction had 10 bases not matched to a gene; V was cut back by 0 bases and J by 5 bases. The CDR3 is 17 amino acids. CDR1 is MNHEY, CDR2 SVGEGT, per germline. CDR3 sequence reads: CASSYSDDRVENNEQFF. The CDR3 nucleotides read TGTGCCAGCAGTTACTCCGATGACAGGGTAGAGAACAATGAGCAGTTCTTC.

V usage is TRBV6-2 or TRBV6-3 and J usage is TRBJ2-5, with 9 bases identical to TRBD2. V lost 2 bases and J lost 0; bases outside the gene matches: 13. There are 19 residues in the CDR3. CDR1 MNHEY and CDR2 SVGEGT come from the germline V gene. CDR3 nucleotides: TGTGCCAGCAGTTACGGCCTAGCGGGGTACAGCCCATACCAAGAGACCCAGTACTTC. Protein sequence: CASSYGLAGYSPYQETQYF.

This clonotype was picked up a small number of times. The CDR3 DNA reads TGTGCCAGCAGTCCCTCTGCCTACAATGAGCAGTTCTTC. This gives the protein CASSPSAYNEQFF. V usage is TRBV6-6 and J usage is TRBJ2-1; D is ambiguous. Germline V gives CDR1 MNHNY, CDR2 SVGAGI (reference sequence). Trimming removed 5 bases from V and 2 bases from J, with 7 bases in between. This CDR3 has 13 residues.

Comment on this clonotype: A much larger clone differs by one base, so this may be a read error. The V call is TRBV28, the J call TRBJ2-7; no clear D. The CDR3 spans 10 residues. Germline loops: CDR1 MDHEN, CDR2 SYDVKM. Trimming shortened V by 7 bases and J by 3 bases, and 4 bases separated the two germline ends. The CDR3 sequence: CASIHYEQYF. Here the CDR3 DNA reads TGTGCCAGCATTCACTACGAGCAGTACTTC.

The rearrangement uses TRBV6-1 and TRBJ1-4, with D possibly matching TRBD1 (5 bases). The ends were cut back, 5 bases at V and 10 bases at J, with 8 bases in the middle. The CDR3 length is 11 residues. In germline, CDR1 is MNHNS, CDR2 SASEGT. CDR3 sequence: CASSWGGKLFF. The CDR3 DNA follows: TGTGCCAGCAGTTGGGGGGGAAAACTGTTTTTT.

The V and J genes are TRBV6-1 and TRBJ1-4; D gene unclear. V was shortened by 5 bases and J by 4 bases, with 26 bases between the two germline ends. Germline V lookup: CDR1 MNHNS, CDR2 SASEGT. This CDR3 region has 19 residues. CDR3 in DNA: TGTGCCAGCAGTCCCCACAGAACTCATCCAGCACCGCTTAATGAAAAACTGTTTTTT. Its translation: CASSPHRTHPAPLNEKLFF.

The table lists this clonotype with a few counts. The V gene is TRBV4-3, the J gene TRBJ2-2, with a tentative D call TRBD1 (5 bases). There are 16 residues in the CDR3. Looked up from germline, CDR1 is LGHNA and CDR2 is YSLEER. The V end lost 0 bases, the J end lost 5 bases, and 13 bases lay between the germline ends. CDR3 nucleotides: TGCGCCAGCAGCCAAGATAAGGGGCAAAGAACCGGGGAGCTGTTTTTT. It translates to CASSQDKGQRTGELFF.

Concerning this clonotype: One end of the junction does not line up with germline, which may come from a read error. The V call is TRBV6-2 or TRBV6-3, the J call TRBJ1-2; D is uncertain. CDR3 length: 15 amino acids. CDR1 MNHEY and CDR2 SVGEGT come from the germline V gene. CDR3 protein: CANSYLSATNYGYTF. CDR3 bases: TGTGCCAACAGTTATCTCTCAGCGACTAACTATGGCTACACCTTC.

The chain couples TRBV2 to TRBJ2-6, with unresolved D. Looked up from germline, CDR1 is SNHLY and CDR2 is FYNNEI. V dropped 6 bases and J dropped 0 bases, with 12 bases sitting between them. This CDR3 comprises 16 residues. CDR3 coding DNA: TGTGCCAGCAGCCCCTACCACATCTCTGGGGCCAACGTCCTGACTTTC. This sequence encodes CASSPYHISGANVLTF.

The chain recombines TRBV4-3 with TRBJ2-7; the D gene is possibly TRBD2 (6 bases). The CDR3 runs to 14 residues. Between the trimmed V and J ends, which lost 2 bases and 3 bases, there was a span of 11 bases. Germline CDR1 LGHNA, CDR2 YSLEER. CDR3 sequence (DNA): TGCGCCAGCAGCCAAAGACTAGTGGGCTACGAGCAGTACTTC. Translated: CASSQRLVGYEQYF.

The V gene is TRBV12-3 or TRBV12-4, the J gene TRBJ2-5; D is possibly TRBD1 or TRBD2 (5 bases each). Trimming pared 7 bases from V and 11 bases from J, leaving 26 bases between. The CDR3 has 15 residues. The CDR3 loop reads CASNPLGTSTNEQYF. As DNA, the CDR3 is TGTGCCAGCAATCCACTCGGGACGTCCACCAATGAGCAGTACTTC.

The chain has TRBV13 and TRBJ2-4, with 11 bases lining up with TRBD2. Judging by the DNA end, TRBJ2-7 fits better; the J call may be wrong. The CDR3 has 15 amino acids. Germline V lookup: CDR1 PRHDT, CDR2 FYEKMQ (reference sequence). CDR3 sequence: CASSPRLAGFPEQYF. DNA for the CDR3: TGTGCCAGCAGCCCCCGACTAGCGGGGTTCCCCGAGCAGTACTTC.

This clonotype was observed a single time. The genes are TRBV7-2 and TRBJ2-7; D might be TRBD2 (5 bases). Germline CDR1 SGHTA, CDR2 FQGNSA. Trimming cost V 1 base and J 3 bases, with 10 bases left between them. This CDR3 has 14 residues. The CDR3 sequence: CASSLVRDLYEQYF. CDR3 nucleotide sequence: TGTGCCAGCAGCTTAGTGAGGGATCTCTACGAGCAGTACTTC.

The V call is TRBV7-2, the J call TRBJ1-2, with 9 positions matching TRBD1. The CDR3 runs to 15 residues. Trimming cost V 1 base and J 6 bases; bases outside gene matches: 6. The germline gives CDR1 SGHTA, CDR2 FQGNSA. The CDR3 bases are TGTGCCAGCAGCTTAGGGGGACAGGGCGGAAATGGCTACACCTTC. As protein: CASSLGGQGGNGYTF.

The chain joins TRBV4-1 to TRBJ2-1; D gene unclear. CDR3 size: 14 residues. CDR1 is MGHRA and CDR2 is YSYEKL in the germline V gene. V was pared by 0 bases and J by 6 bases, with 9 bases between. The CDR3 protein is CASSQEIRPNEQFF. The CDR3 bases are TGCGCCAGCAGCCAAGAAATCCGACCCAATGAGCAGTTCTTC.